This is a list of T cell receptor beta chains from one sample in a study of cytomegalovirus exposure and HLA in healthy donors. Clones were sequenced by immunoSEQ multiplex PCR, and TCRdb holds only the in-frame ones, with some missing. The sample lists more than 95,000 clones, 89% occurring once. The material sequenced was PBMCs. Receptors were obtained from a woman between 18 and 29 years old in good health and CMV-seronegative. CDR3s include the opening cysteine and the closing phenylalanine or tryptophan. Each record gives: V gene, J gene, clone size, D gene, CDR3 protein, CDR3 DNA. A D gene is named only where the DNA matches it firmly. Some rows mark clone size as missing; the rest say once, few, many or name a class of expanded clone.

V gene: TRBV6-5; J gene: TRBJ1-4; clone size: .; D gene: TRBD1; CDR3 protein: CASSPTSGGPRKLFF; CDR3 DNA: TGTGCCAGCAGTCCGACCTCAGGGGGCCCAAGAAAACTGTTTTTT
V gene: TRBV5-6; J gene: TRBJ2-2; clone size: .; D gene: .; CDR3 protein: CASTRKEGTGELFF; CDR3 DNA: TGTGCCAGCACTCGGAAGGAGGGTACCGGGGAGCTGTTTTTT
V gene: TRBV11-2; J gene: TRBJ2-2; clone size: .; D gene: TRBD2; CDR3 protein: CASSPGRGRRTGELFF; CDR3 DNA: TGTGCCAGCAGCCCTGGGAGGGGAAGGCGGACCGGGGAGCTGTTTTTT
V gene: TRBV11-3; J gene: TRBJ2-1; clone size: .; D gene: .; CDR3 protein: CASSSEGSMTNEQFF; CDR3 DNA: TGTGCCAGCAGCTCGGAAGGCAGTATGACAAATGAGCAGTTCTTC
V gene: TRBV6-1; J gene: TRBJ1-2; clone size: .; D gene: .; CDR3 protein: CASSELYRPNYGYTF; CDR3 DNA: TGTGCCAGCAGTGAATTGTACAGACCTAACTATGGCTACACCTTC
V gene: TRBV7-9; J gene: TRBJ1-3; clone size: .; D gene: .; CDR3 protein: CASSFEGGGNTIYF; CDR3 DNA: TGTGCCAGCAGCTTTGAGGGAGGAGGAAACACCATATATTTT
V gene: TRBV12-5; J gene: TRBJ1-1; clone size: .; D gene: .; CDR3 protein: CASGLGSLTPAFF; CDR3 DNA: TGTGCTAGTGGGCTGGGTTCGTTGACACCGGCTTTCTTT
V gene: TRBV6-5; J gene: TRBJ2-7; clone size: .; D gene: .; CDR3 protein: CASTGVLNEQYF; CDR3 DNA: TGTGCCAGCACCGGGGTTCTCAACGAGCAGTACTTC
V gene: TRBV2; J gene: TRBJ1-1; clone size: .; D gene: .; CDR3 protein: CASQLGGVEGAFF; CDR3 DNA: TGTGCCAGCCAGTTAGGAGGTGTTGAAGGGGCTTTCTTT
V gene: TRBV30; J gene: TRBJ1-3; clone size: .; D gene: .; CDR3 protein: CAWSEGLTSGNTIYF; CDR3 DNA: TGTGCCTGGAGCGAAGGACTGACCTCTGGAAACACCATATATTTT
V gene: TRBV5-1; J gene: TRBJ1-4; clone size: .; D gene: .; CDR3 protein: CASSLAQQENEKLFF; CDR3 DNA: TGCGCCAGCAGCTTGGCCCAACAGGAAAATGAAAAACTGTTTTTT
V gene: TRBV18; J gene: TRBJ2-1; clone size: .; D gene: .; CDR3 protein: CASSPSENEQFF; CDR3 DNA: TGTGCCAGCTCACCTTCCGAGAATGAGCAGTTCTTC
V gene: TRBV27; J gene: TRBJ2-1; clone size: .; D gene: TRBD2; CDR3 protein: CASSYTSGRFHKFF; CDR3 DNA: TGTGCCAGCAGTTATACTAGCGGGAGATTTCATAAGTTCTTC
V gene: TRBV6-1; J gene: TRBJ2-3; clone size: .; D gene: TRBD2; CDR3 protein: CASSELAGGPDTQYF; CDR3 DNA: TGTGCCAGCAGCGAACTAGCGGGGGGGCCTGATACGCAGTATTTT
V gene: TRBV6-4; J gene: TRBJ2-5; clone size: .; D gene: .; CDR3 protein: CASRLWDNLGETQYF; CDR3 DNA: TGTGCCAGCAGACTCTGGGACAATCTCGGAGAGACCCAGTACTTC
V gene: TRBV28; J gene: TRBJ1-5; clone size: .; D gene: .; CDR3 protein: CASSLNRQGYQPQHF; CDR3 DNA: TGTGCCAGCAGTTTAAATAGGCAGGGTTATCAGCCCCAGCATTTT
V gene: TRBV5-5; J gene: TRBJ2-3; clone size: once; D gene: .; CDR3 protein: CASSLGSSTSTDTQYF; CDR3 DNA: TGTGCCAGCAGCTTGGGGTCGAGCACTAGCACAGATACGCAGTATTTT
V gene: TRBV5-1; J gene: TRBJ2-1; clone size: .; D gene: TRBD1; CDR3 protein: CASSFSPRGQGDNEQFF; CDR3 DNA: TGCGCCAGCAGCTTTTCCCCCCGGGGACAGGGGGACAATGAGCAGTTCTTC
V gene: TRBV28; J gene: TRBJ1-4; clone size: once; D gene: .; CDR3 protein: CASSLSQDEKLFF; CDR3 DNA: TGTGCCAGCAGTTTATCGCAGGATGAAAAACTGTTTTTT
V gene: TRBV29-1; J gene: TRBJ1-1; clone size: .; D gene: .; CDR3 protein: CSVETFGMNTEAFF; CDR3 DNA: TGCAGCGTTGAAACCTTCGGGATGAACACTGAAGCTTTCTTT
V gene: TRBV6-6; J gene: TRBJ1-2; clone size: .; D gene: TRBD1; CDR3 protein: CASRFAGTGGNYGYTF; CDR3 DNA: TGTGCCAGCAGGTTTGCCGGGACAGGGGGTAACTATGGCTACACCTTC
V gene: TRBV6-6; J gene: TRBJ1-3; clone size: .; D gene: TRBD1; CDR3 protein: CASSYGTAGNTIYF; CDR3 DNA: TGTGCCAGCAGTTACGGGACAGCCGGAAACACCATATATTTT
V gene: TRBV6-5; J gene: TRBJ1-2; clone size: .; D gene: .; CDR3 protein: CASSYRGRLGYTF; CDR3 DNA: TGTGCCAGCAGTTATAGGGGTAGGCTGGGCTACACCTTC
V gene: TRBV27; J gene: TRBJ2-7; clone size: .; D gene: .; CDR3 protein: CASSLLSIEEQYF; CDR3 DNA: TGTGCCAGCAGTTTACTTTCTATTGAAGAGCAGTACTTC
V gene: TRBV11-2; J gene: TRBJ2-7; clone size: .; D gene: .; CDR3 protein: CASSPGHPYEQYF; CDR3 DNA: TGTGCCAGCAGCCCGGGACATCCCTACGAGCAGTACTTC
V gene: TRBV28; J gene: TRBJ2-7; clone size: once; D gene: TRBD1; CDR3 protein: CASSLVLNPRDRGLYEQYF; CDR3 DNA: TGTGCCAGCAGTTTAGTTCTCAATCCCCGGGACAGGGGCCTCTACGAGCAGTACTTC
V gene: TRBV30; J gene: TRBJ1-2; clone size: .; D gene: .; CDR3 protein: CAWSRMFAPQPHGYTF; CDR3 DNA: TGTGCCTGGTCCCGAATGTTTGCCCCACAGCCGCATGGCTACACCTTC
V gene: TRBV30; J gene: TRBJ1-4; clone size: .; D gene: TRBD1; CDR3 protein: CAFNTGTGEEKLFF; CDR3 DNA: TGTGCCTTCAATACCGGGACAGGGGAAGAAAAACTGTTTTTT
V gene: TRBV9; J gene: TRBJ2-2; clone size: .; D gene: .; CDR3 protein: CASSVGGTGELFF; CDR3 DNA: TGTGCCAGCAGCGTAGGAGGGACCGGGGAGCTGTTTTTT
V gene: TRBV6-5; J gene: TRBJ2-3; clone size: once; D gene: TRBD2; CDR3 protein: CASSYSGLAVTDTQYF; CDR3 DNA: TGTGCCAGCAGTTACTCCGGACTAGCGGTCACAGATACGCAGTATTTT
V gene: TRBV30; J gene: TRBJ1-2; clone size: .; D gene: .; CDR3 protein: CAWSPPGQQANYGYTF; CDR3 DNA: TGTGCCTGGAGTCCACCAGGACAACAAGCTAACTATGGCTACACCTTC
V gene: TRBV6-5; J gene: TRBJ2-2; clone size: .; D gene: TRBD2; CDR3 protein: CASRSSGRFSGELFF; CDR3 DNA: TGTGCCAGCAGGTCTAGCGGGAGGTTTTCCGGGGAGCTGTTTTTT
V gene: TRBV7-8; J gene: TRBJ2-7; clone size: once; D gene: TRBD1; CDR3 protein: CASSLGDRVREQYF; CDR3 DNA: TGTGCCAGCAGCTTAGGGGACAGGGTCCGCGAGCAGTACTTC
V gene: TRBV27; J gene: TRBJ2-3; clone size: .; D gene: TRBD2; CDR3 protein: CASRTLAGGTDTQYF; CDR3 DNA: TGTGCCAGCAGAACGCTAGCGGGGGGCACAGATACGCAGTATTTT
V gene: TRBV10-1; J gene: TRBJ2-3; clone size: .; D gene: TRBD2; CDR3 protein: CASSDPSGRTDTQYF; CDR3 DNA: TGCGCCAGCAGTGACCCGAGCGGGAGGACAGATACGCAGTATTTT
V gene: TRBV6-5; J gene: TRBJ1-1; clone size: .; D gene: .; CDR3 protein: CASSRSRSTEAFF; CDR3 DNA: TGTGCCAGCAGTAGATCTAGGAGCACTGAAGCTTTCTTT
V gene: TRBV5-6; J gene: TRBJ2-7; clone size: .; D gene: TRBD2; CDR3 protein: CASSKGLAGVLSYEQYF; CDR3 DNA: TGTGCCAGCAGCAAGGGACTAGCGGGAGTTTTATCCTACGAGCAGTACTTC
V gene: TRBV19; J gene: TRBJ1-5; clone size: .; D gene: .; CDR3 protein: CASSLRGLNQPQHF; CDR3 DNA: TGTGCCTCATCCCTGCGGGGCCTAAATCAGCCCCAGCATTTT
V gene: TRBV28; J gene: TRBJ1-2; clone size: .; D gene: TRBD1; CDR3 protein: CASSAVYRGQSGYTF; CDR3 DNA: TGTGCCAGCAGTGCTGTCTACAGGGGGCAGAGTGGCTACACCTTC
V gene: TRBV18; J gene: TRBJ1-2; clone size: .; D gene: TRBD1; CDR3 protein: CASSPSGQGHGYTF; CDR3 DNA: TGTGCCAGCTCACCGAGCGGACAGGGCCATGGCTACACCTTC
V gene: TRBV19; J gene: TRBJ2-3; clone size: .; D gene: .; CDR3 protein: CASSIVRGDRADTQYF; CDR3 DNA: TGTGCCAGTAGTATAGTCAGGGGTGATCGTGCAGATACGCAGTATTTT
V gene: TRBV28; J gene: TRBJ1-1; clone size: .; D gene: .; CDR3 protein: CASSAGGNTEAFF; CDR3 DNA: TGTGCCAGCAGTGCCGGGGGGAACACTGAAGCTTTCTTT
V gene: TRBV6-5; J gene: TRBJ1-1; clone size: .; D gene: TRBD1; CDR3 protein: CASRTQGGGTEAFF; CDR3 DNA: TGTGCCAGCAGGACACAGGGGGGAGGTACTGAAGCTTTCTTT